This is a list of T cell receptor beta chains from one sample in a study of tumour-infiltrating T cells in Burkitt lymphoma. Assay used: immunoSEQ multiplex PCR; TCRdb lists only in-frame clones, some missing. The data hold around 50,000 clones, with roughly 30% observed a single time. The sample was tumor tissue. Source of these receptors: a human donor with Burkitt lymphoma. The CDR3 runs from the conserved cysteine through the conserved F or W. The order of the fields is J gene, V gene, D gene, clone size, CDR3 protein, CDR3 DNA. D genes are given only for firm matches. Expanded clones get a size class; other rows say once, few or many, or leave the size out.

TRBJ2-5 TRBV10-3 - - CAIRRGKEQETQYF TGTGCCATCAGACGGGGGAAAGAGCAAGAGACCCAGTACTTC
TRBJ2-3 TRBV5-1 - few CASSREGTLNTQYF TGCGCCAGCAGCAGGGAGGGGACATTAAATACGCAGTATTTT
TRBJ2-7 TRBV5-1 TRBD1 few CASSGRQGASSYEQYF TGCGCCAGCAGCGGGCGACAGGGGGCTAGCTCCTACGAGCAGTACTTC
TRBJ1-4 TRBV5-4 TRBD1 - CASSGRTGEEEKLFF TGTGCCAGCAGCGGGAGGACAGGCGAGGAGGAAAAACTGTTTTTT
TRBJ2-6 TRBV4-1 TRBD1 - CASTGTGVPAGANVLTF TGCGCCAGCACTGGGACAGGGGTACCAGCTGGGGCCAACGTCCTGACTTTC
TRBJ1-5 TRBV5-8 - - CASSLVDEHF TGTGCCAGCAGCTTGGTCGATGAGCATTTT
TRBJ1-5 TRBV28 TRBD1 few CASSWTGTAGNQPQHF TGTGCCAGCAGTTGGACGGGGACAGCAGGCAATCAGCCCCAGCATTTT
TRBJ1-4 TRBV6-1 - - CASSWTGNEKLFF TGTGCCAGCAGTTGGACGGGGAATGAAAAACTGTTTTTT
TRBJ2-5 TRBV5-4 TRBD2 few CASSLNSGGAGTQYF TGTGCCAGCAGCTTGAATAGCGGGGGGGCTGGGACCCAGTACTTC
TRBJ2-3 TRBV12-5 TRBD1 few CASGLGQGATDTQYF TGTGCTAGTGGTTTGGGACAGGGGGCTACAGATACGCAGTATTTT
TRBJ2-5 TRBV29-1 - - CSVSRNLGETQYF TGCAGCGTTTCCCGGAATCTGGGAGAGACCCAGTACTTC
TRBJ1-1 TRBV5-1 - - CASSQRGASEAFF TGCGCCAGCAGCCAACGGGGAGCCTCAGAAGCTTTCTTT
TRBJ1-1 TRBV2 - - CASSLEGTDTEAFF TGTGCCAGCAGTCTCGAGGGTACGGACACTGAAGCTTTCTTT
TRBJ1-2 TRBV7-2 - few CASSLQGRGYTF TGTGCCAGCAGCTTACAGGGGCGGGGCTACACCTTC
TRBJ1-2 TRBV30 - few CAWSFYSIGYTF TGTGCCTGGAGTTTCTACTCGATCGGCTACACCTTC